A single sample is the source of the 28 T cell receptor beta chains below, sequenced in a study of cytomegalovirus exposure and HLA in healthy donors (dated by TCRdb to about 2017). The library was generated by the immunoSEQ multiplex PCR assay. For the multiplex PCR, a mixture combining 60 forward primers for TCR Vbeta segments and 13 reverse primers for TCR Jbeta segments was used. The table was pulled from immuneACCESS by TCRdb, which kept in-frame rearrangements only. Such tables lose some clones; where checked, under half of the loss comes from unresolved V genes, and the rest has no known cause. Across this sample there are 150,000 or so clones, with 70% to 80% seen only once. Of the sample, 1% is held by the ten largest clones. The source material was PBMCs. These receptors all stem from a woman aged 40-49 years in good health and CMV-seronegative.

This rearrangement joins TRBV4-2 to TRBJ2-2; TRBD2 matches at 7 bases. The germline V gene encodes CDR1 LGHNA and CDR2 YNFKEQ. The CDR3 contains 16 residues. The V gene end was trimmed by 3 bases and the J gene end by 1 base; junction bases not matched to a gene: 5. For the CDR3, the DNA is TGTGCCAGCAGCCACTCTAGCGGAAAGAACACCGGGGAGCTGTTTTTT. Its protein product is CASSHSSGKNTGELFF.

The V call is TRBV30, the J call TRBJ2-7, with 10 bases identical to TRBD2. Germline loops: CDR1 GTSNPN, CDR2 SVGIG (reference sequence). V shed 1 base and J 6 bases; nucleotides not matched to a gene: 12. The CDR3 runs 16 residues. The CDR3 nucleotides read TGTGCCTGGAGTGCCAGTCTAGCGGGGGCCCTGGGCGAGCAGTACTTC. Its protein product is CAWSASLAGALGEQYF.

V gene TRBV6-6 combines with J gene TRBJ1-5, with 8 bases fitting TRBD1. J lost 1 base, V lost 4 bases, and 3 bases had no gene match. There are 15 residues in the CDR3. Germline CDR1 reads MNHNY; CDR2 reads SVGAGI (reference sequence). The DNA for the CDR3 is TGTGCCAGCAGTTTACAGGGGGTAAGCAATCAGCCCCAGCATTTT. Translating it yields CASSLQGVSNQPQHF.

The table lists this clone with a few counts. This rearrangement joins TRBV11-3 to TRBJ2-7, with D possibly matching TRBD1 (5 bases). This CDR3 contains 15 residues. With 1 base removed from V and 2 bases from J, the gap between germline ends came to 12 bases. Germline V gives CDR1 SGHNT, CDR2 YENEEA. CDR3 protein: CASSLVHGAPYEQYF. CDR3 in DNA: TGTGCCAGCAGCTTAGTTCATGGGGCGCCCTACGAGCAGTACTTC.

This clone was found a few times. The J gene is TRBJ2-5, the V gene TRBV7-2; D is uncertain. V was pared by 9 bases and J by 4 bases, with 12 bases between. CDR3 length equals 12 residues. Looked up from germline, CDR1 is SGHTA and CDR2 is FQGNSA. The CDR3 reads CASSRQRETQYF. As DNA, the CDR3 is TGTGCCAGTTCGCGGCAGCGAGAGACCCAGTACTTC.

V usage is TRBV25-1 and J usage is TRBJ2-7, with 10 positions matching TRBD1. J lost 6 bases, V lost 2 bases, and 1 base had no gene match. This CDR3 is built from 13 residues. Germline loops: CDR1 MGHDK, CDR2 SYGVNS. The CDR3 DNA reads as TGTGCCAGCAGTGAAAGGACAGGGGGCGAGCAGTACTTC. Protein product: CASSERTGGEQYF.

CDR3 in DNA: TGTGCCAGCAGTATTACAGGTATGGGGATGAACACTGAAGCTTTCTTT. This codes for CASSITGMGMNTEAFF. V is TRBV28 and J is TRBJ1-1; TRBD1 might be the D (5 bases). The CDR3 loop spans 16 amino acids. Germline lookup yields CDR1 MDHEN and CDR2 SYDVKM. The V end lost 5 bases, the J end lost 0 bases, and 16 bases lay between the germline ends. Full variable domain (remainder filled in from reference TRBV28 and TRBJ1-1): DVKVTQSSRYLVKRTGEKVFLECVQDMDHENMFWYRQDPGLGLRLIYFSYDVKMKEKGDIPEGYSVSREKKERFSLILESASTNQTSMYLCASSITGMGMNTEAFFGQGTRLTVV.

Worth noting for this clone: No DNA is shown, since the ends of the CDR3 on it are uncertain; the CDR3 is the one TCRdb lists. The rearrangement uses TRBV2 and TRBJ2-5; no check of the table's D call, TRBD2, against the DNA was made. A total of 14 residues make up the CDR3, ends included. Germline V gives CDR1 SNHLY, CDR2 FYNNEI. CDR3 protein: CASTSGASMETQYF.

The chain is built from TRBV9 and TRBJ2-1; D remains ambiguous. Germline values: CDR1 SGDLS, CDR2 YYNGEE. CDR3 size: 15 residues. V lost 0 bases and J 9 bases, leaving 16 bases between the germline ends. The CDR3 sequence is CASSVGGSNSGEQFF. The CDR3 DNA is TGTGCCAGCAGCGTAGGCGGCAGTAACTCCGGTGAGCAGTTCTTC.

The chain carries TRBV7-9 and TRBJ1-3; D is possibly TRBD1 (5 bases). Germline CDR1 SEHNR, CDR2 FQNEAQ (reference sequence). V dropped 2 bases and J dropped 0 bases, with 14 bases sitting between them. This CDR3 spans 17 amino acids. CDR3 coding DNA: TGTGCCAGCAGCTTACAGGGAAGGAAAAACTCTGGAAACACCATATATTTT. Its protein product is CASSLQGRKNSGNTIYF.

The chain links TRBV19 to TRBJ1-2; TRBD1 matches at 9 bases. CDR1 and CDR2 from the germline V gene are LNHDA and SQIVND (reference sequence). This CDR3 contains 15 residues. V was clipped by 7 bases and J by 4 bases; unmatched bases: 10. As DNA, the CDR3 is TGTGCCAGTATTACTACAGGGGGCCTGTCCTATGGCTACACCTTC. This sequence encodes CASITTGGLSYGYTF.

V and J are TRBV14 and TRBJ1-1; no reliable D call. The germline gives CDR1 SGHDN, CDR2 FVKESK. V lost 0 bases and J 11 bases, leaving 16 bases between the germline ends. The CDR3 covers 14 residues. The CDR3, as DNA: TGTGCCAGCAGCCAAGATAGCGAATACTTCGGTGCTTTCTTT. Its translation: CASSQDSEYFGAFF.

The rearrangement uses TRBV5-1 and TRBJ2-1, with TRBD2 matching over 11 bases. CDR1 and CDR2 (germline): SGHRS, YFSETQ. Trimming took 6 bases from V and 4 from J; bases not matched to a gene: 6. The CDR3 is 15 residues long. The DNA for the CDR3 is TGCGCCAGCACTAGGACTAGCGGGTCTTACAATGAGCAGTTCTTC. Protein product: CASTRTSGSYNEQFF.

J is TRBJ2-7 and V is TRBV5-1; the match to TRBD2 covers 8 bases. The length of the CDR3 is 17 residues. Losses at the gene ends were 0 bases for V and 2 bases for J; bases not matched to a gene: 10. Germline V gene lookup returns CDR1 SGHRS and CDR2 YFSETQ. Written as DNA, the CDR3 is TGCGCCAGCAGCTTGGGACTACTAGCGGAAGCCGCCTACGAGCAGTACTTC. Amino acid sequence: CASSLGLLAEAAYEQYF. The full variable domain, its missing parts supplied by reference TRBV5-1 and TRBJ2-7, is KAGVTQTPRYLIKTRGQQVTLSCSPISGHRSVSWYQQTPGQGLQFLFEYFSETQRNKGNFPGRFSGRQFSNSRSEMNVSTLELGDSALYLCASSLGLLAEAAYEQYFGPGTRLTVT.

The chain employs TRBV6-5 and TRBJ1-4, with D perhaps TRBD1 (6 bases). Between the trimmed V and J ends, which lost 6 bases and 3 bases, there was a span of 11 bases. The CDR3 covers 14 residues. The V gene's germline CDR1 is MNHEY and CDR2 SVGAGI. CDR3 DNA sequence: TGTGCCAGCAGGGCGACAGGACCTAATGAAAAACTGTTTTTT. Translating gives CASRATGPNEKLFF.

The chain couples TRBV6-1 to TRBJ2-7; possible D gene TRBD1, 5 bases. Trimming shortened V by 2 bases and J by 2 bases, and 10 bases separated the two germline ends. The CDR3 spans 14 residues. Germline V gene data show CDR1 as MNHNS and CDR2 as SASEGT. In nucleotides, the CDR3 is TGTGCCAGCAGTGAACAAGGGGCCCCCTACGAGCAGTACTTC. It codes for CASSEQGAPYEQYF.

Here the CDR3 reads CSVSGQKYGYTF. The CDR3 nucleotides read TGCAGCGTTTCGGGACAGAAATATGGCTACACCTTC. This chain connects TRBV29-1 to TRBJ1-2; 7 bases line up with TRBD1. Germline CDR1 is SQVTM and CDR2 is ANQGSEA. The junction had 5 bases not matched to a gene; V was cut back by 5 bases and J by 5 bases. This CDR3 is 12 amino acids long.

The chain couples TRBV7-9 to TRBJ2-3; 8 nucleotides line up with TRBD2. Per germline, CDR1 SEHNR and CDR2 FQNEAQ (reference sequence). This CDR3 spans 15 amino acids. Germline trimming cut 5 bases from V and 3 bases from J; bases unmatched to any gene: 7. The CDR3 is CASSVRLATTDTQYF. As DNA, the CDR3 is TGTGCCAGCAGCGTACGACTAGCGACTACAGATACGCAGTATTTT.

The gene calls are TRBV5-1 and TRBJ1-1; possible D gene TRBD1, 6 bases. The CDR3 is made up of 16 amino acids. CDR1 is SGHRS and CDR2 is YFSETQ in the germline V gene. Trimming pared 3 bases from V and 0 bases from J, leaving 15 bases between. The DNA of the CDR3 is TGCGCCAGCAGCTCCCTGGGGGCCTCCATGAACACTGAAGCTTTCTTT. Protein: CASSSLGASMNTEAFF. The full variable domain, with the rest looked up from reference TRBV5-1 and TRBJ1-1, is KAGVTQTPRYLIKTRGQQVTLSCSPISGHRSVSWYQQTPGQGLQFLFEYFSETQRNKGNFPGRFSGRQFSNSRSEMNVSTLELGDSALYLCASSSLGASMNTEAFFGQGTRLTVV.

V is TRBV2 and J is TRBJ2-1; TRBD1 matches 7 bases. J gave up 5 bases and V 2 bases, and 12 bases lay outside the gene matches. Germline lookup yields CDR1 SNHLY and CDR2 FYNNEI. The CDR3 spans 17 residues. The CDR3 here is CASSETSPWDSNNEQFF. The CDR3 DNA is TGTGCCAGCAGTGAAACCTCACCCTGGGACAGCAACAATGAGCAGTTCTTC. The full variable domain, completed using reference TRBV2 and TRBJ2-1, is EPEVTQTPSHQVTQMGQEVILRCVPISNHLYFYWYRQILGQKVEFLVSFYNNEISEKSEIFDDQFSVERPDGSNFTLKIRSTKLEDSAMYFCASSETSPWDSNNEQFFGPGTRLTVL.

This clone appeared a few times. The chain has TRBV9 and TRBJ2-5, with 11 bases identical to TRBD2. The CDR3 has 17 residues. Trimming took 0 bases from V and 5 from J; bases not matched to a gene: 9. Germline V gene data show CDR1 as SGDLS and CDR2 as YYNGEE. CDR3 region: CASSVGPLAGGKETQYF. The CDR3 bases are TGTGCCAGCAGCGTAGGCCCTCTAGCGGGAGGAAAGGAGACCCAGTACTTC.

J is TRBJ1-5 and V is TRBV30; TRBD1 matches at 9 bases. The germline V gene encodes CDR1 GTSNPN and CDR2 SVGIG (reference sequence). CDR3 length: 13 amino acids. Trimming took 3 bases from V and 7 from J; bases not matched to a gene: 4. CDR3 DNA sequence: TGTGCCTGGAGGGACAGGGGAAGACAGCCCCAGCATTTT. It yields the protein CAWRDRGRQPQHF.

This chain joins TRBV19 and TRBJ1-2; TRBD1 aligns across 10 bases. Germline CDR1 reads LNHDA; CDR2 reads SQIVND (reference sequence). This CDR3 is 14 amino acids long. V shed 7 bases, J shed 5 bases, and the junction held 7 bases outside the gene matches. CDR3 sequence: CASNPTGGFYGYTF. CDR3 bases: TGTGCCAGTAACCCGACAGGGGGCTTTTATGGCTACACCTTC.

The CDR3 loop reads CASSYRDRSNQPQHF. DNA for the CDR3: TGTGCCAGCAGTTATAGGGACAGGAGCAATCAGCCCCAGCATTTT. V gene TRBV28 combines with J gene TRBJ1-5, with 8 bases matching TRBD1. V shed 4 bases, J shed 1 base, and the junction held 3 bases outside the gene matches. Germline V lookup: CDR1 MDHEN, CDR2 SYDVKM. This CDR3 comprises 15 residues.

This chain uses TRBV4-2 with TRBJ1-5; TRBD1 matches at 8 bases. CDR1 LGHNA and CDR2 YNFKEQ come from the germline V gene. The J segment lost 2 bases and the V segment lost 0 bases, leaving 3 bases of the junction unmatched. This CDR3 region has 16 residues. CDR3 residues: CASSQERGQGNQPQHF. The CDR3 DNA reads TGTGCCAGCAGCCAAGAAAGGGGACAGGGCAATCAGCCCCAGCATTTT.

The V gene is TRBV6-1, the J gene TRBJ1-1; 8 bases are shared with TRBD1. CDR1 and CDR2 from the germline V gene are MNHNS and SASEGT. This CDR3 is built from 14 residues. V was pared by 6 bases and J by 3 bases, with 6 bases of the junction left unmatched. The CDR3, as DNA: TGTGCCAGCAGGGACAGGGTTGGAGACACTGAAGCTTTCTTT. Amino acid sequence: CASRDRVGDTEAFF.

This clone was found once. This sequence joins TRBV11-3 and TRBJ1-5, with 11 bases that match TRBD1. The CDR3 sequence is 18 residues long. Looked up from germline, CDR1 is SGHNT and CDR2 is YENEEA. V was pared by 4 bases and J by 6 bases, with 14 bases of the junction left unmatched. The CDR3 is CASSSSYPGQGVSQPQHF. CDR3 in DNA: TGTGCCAGCAGCTCTTCCTACCCGGGACAGGGGGTAAGTCAGCCCCAGCATTTT.

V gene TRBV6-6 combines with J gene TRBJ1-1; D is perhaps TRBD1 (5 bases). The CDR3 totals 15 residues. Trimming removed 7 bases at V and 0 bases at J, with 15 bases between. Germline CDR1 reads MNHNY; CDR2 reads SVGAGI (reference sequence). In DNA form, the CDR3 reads TGTGCCAGCAAAGACAGAAACTCCATGAACACTGAAGCTTTCTTT. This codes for CASKDRNSMNTEAFF.